The subject of this entry is one TCR beta chain. No antigen is known for it. Use of 60 Vbeta and 13 Jbeta primers characterized the PCR. Some clones are missing from TCRdb's copy, which holds only in-frame ones; the method was immunoSEQ multiplex PCR. The sample contains 150,000 or so clones, roughly 80% of which appear only once. The V end was cut by 6 bases, the J end by 4 bases, with 15 bases between. Germline lookup yields CDR1 MNHEY and CDR2 SMNVEV (reference sequence). The CDR3 has 14 residues. The source of the sample is a study of cytomegalovirus exposure and HLA in healthy donors. The study, taken as a whole, reports: Reports state that TCR beta sequences accurately predicted most subjects' HLA-A and HLA-B alleles. A list of 164 TCR beta chains associated with cytomegalovirus was given. A later analysis linked a missense variant in DCLRE1C to the trimming of TCR beta V and J genes. Analysis performed later found 16,951 TCR beta sequences associated with HLA alleles at 0.05 false discovery rate.

The V and J genes are TRBV27 and TRBJ1-2, with D hard to call. The sequencing input was PBMCs. This clonotype originated in a male donor in good health and CMV-seropositive. Here the CDR3 DNA reads TGTGCCAGCAGGAGGAGGGCGGCAGTCTATGGCTACACCTTC. It yields the protein CASRRRAAVYGYTF.